The rows below give T cell receptor beta chains drawn from one sample of a study of cytomegalovirus exposure and HLA in healthy donors. Libraries were prepared by immunoSEQ multiplex PCR; TCRdb keeps only in-frame clonotypes and omits some of them. The sample lists approximately 140,000 clones, approximately 87% seen once, with nearly 3% in the top ten. Sequences were obtained from PBMCs. The receptors stem from a man younger than 35 in good health and CMV-seronegative. Each CDR3 is given with its conserved first and last residue. A D gene is named only where the DNA matches it firmly. Size is omitted from some rows. Given values are once, few, many or a class for expanded clones.

j_gene | v_gene | abundance | d_gene | CDR3aa | CDR3nt
TRBJ2-3 | TRBV5-1 | once | NA | CASSWPLPSTDTQYF | TGCGCCAGCAGCTGGCCGCTCCCGAGCACAGATACGCAGTATTTT
TRBJ2-1 | TRBV5-4 | few | TRBD2 | CASSSSGGPYNEQFF | TGTGCCAGCAGCTCTAGCGGGGGCCCCTACAATGAGCAGTTCTTC
TRBJ2-5 | TRBV7-9 | NA | NA | CASSPGHPFQETQYF | TGTGCCAGCAGTCCCGGACACCCCTTCCAAGAGACCCAGTACTTC
TRBJ2-1 | TRBV6-5 | once | NA | CASSPTIGSVYEQFF | TGTGCCAGCAGTCCTACTATCGGGAGTGTCTATGAGCAGTTCTTC
TRBJ1-6 | TRBV18 | NA | NA | CASSPTTGQGDSPLHF | TGTGCCAGCTCACCCACTACAGGGCAGGGAGACTCACCCCTCCACTTT
TRBJ2-5 | TRBV6-1 | NA | TRBD1 | CASSVGTGWETQYF | TGTGCCAGCAGTGTGGGGACAGGGTGGGAGACCCAGTACTTC
TRBJ1-4 | TRBV7-9 | NA | TRBD1 | CASSSGGTEATNEKLFF | TGTGCCAGCAGCTCAGGCGGGACAGAAGCAACTAATGAAAAACTGTTTTTT
TRBJ1-5 | TRBV4-1 | NA | NA | CASSQVARENQPQHF | TGCGCCAGCAGCCAAGTGGCCAGGGAAAATCAGCCCCAGCATTTT
TRBJ1-1 | TRBV5-1 | NA | NA | CASSQQGAEYTEAFF | TGCGCCAGCAGCCAACAGGGTGCTGAGTACACTGAAGCTTTCTTT
TRBJ2-7 | TRBV27 | NA | TRBD1 | CASKPPRGQGSYEQYF | TGTGCCAGCAAGCCCCCCCGCGGACAGGGTTCCTACGAGCAGTACTTC
TRBJ2-7 | TRBV10-2 | NA | TRBD1 | CASSISGTGGNNEQYF | TGCGCCAGCAGTATCTCCGGGACAGGGGGCAACAACGAGCAGTACTTC
TRBJ2-3 | TRBV6-6 | NA | NA | CASSYAPTDTQYF | TGTGCCAGCAGTTACGCGCCCACAGATACGCAGTATTTT
TRBJ2-5 | TRBV12-5 | NA | NA | CASGLQGAQETQYF | TGTGCTAGTGGTTTACAGGGAGCCCAAGAGACCCAGTACTTC
TRBJ2-5 | TRBV28 | once | NA | CASSFGSLETQYF | TGTGCCAGCAGTTTCGGGAGTCTGGAGACCCAGTACTTC
TRBJ2-2 | TRBV7-9 | NA | TRBD1 | CASILQGGGTGELFF | TGTGCCAGCATCCTACAGGGGGGAGGCACCGGGGAGCTGTTTTTT
TRBJ1-5 | TRBV19 | few | NA | CASSPHRELSQPQHF | TGTGCCAGTAGCCCCCACAGGGAATTAAGTCAGCCCCAGCATTTT